This paragraph reports one TCR beta chain. Its antigen is currently unknown. The data originate from a study of cytomegalovirus exposure and HLA in healthy donors. General observations from the study: Association with HLA alleles at 0.05 false discovery rate was found for 16,951 TCR beta sequences in a later analysis. A highly shared variant cluster was judged a likely technical artifact.

Per the germline V gene, CDR1 is ENHRY and CDR2 is SYGVKD. The CDR3 is 16 residues long. V lost 0 bases and J 0 bases, leaving 11 bases between the germline ends. This PCR relied on a set of 60 Vbeta primers and 13 Jbeta primers. Produced via immunoSEQ multiplex PCR; TCRdb's table is partial and in-frame only. The profile covers about 160,000 clones, with about 82% appearing a single time and 1% taken by the ten largest. This receptor was identified in a woman in her fifties or sixties in good health and CMV-seropositive. The source material was PBMCs. V is TRBV10-3 and J is TRBJ1-1; D possibly corresponds to TRBD1 (6 bases). The CDR3 nucleotides read TGTGCCATCAGTGAGTCCCCTCAGGGGTTGAACACTGAAGCTTTCTTT. It specifies CAISESPQGLNTEAFF.